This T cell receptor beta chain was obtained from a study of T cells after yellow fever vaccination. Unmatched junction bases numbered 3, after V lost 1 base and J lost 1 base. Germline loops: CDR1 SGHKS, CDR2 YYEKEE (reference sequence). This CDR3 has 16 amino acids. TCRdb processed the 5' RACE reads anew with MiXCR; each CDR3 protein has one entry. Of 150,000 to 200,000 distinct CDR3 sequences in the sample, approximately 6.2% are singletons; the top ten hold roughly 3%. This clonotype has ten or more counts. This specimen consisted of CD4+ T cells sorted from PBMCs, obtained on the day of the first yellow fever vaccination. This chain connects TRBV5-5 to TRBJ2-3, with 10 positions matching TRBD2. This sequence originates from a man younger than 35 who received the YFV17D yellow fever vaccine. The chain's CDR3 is CASSLITSGGTDTQYF. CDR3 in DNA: TGTGCCAGCAGCTTGATAACTAGCGGGGGCACAGATACGCAGTATTTT.